The clone carrying this TCR beta chain was counted between two and nine times. This specimen belongs to a study of cytomegalovirus exposure and HLA in healthy donors. The PCR contained 60 Vbeta and 13 Jbeta primers. The data were produced by immunoSEQ multiplex PCR, yet TCRdb's version contains in-frame clones alone and is incomplete. The data contain 170,000 or so clones, roughly four fifths of them singletons. The CDR3 runs to 15 residues. The junction had 9 bases not matched to a gene; V was cut back by 5 bases and J by 7 bases. The germline CDR1 and CDR2 sequences are SGHTA and FQGNSA. This chain joins TRBV7-2 and TRBJ1-4; 8 nucleotides line up with TRBD1. The clonotype comes from a man aged 50 to 59 in good health and CMV-seronegative. Source material: PBMCs. CDR3 bases: TGTGCCAGCAGCCTAAATGCAGGGGGCGTTGAAAAACTGTTTTTT. Amino acids: CASSLNAGGVEKLFF.